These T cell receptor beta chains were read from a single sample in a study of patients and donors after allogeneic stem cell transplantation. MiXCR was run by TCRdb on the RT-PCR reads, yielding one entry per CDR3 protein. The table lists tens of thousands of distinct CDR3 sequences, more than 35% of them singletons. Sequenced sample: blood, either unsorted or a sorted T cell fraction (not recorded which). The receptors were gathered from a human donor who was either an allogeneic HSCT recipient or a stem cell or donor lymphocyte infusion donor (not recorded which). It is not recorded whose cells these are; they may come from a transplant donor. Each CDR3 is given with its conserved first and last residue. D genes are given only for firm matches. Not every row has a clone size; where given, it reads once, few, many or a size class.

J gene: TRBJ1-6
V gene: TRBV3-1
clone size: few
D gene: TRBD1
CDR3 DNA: TGTGCCAGCAGCCAAGTCTCGACAGGGACCTCACCCCTCCACTTT
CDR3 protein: CASSQVSTGTSPLHF

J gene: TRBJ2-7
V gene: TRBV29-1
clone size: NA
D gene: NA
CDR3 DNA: TGCAGCGTTGAAGATGGGGACCGGGAACCCGCCGAGCAGTACTTC
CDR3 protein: CSVEDGDREPAEQYF

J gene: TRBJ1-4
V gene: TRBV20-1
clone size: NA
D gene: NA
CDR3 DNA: TGCAGTGTGTGGGGCCCTAATGAAAAACTGTTTTTT
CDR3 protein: CSVWGPNEKLFF

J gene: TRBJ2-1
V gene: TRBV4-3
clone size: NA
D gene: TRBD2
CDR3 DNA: TGCGCCAGCAGCCACGGGACTAGCGGGGGCTCCTACAATGAGCAGTTCTTC
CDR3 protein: CASSHGTSGGSYNEQFF

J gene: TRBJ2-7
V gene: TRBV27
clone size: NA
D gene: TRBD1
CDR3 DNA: TGTGCCAGCAGTTTTGGACAGGGCGCTAACTACGAGCAGTACTTC
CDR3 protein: CASSFGQGANYEQYF

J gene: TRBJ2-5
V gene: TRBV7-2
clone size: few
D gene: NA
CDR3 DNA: TGTGCCAGCAGCTCAAGGACACGTGGAGAGACCCAGTACTTC
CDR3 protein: CASSSRTRGETQYF

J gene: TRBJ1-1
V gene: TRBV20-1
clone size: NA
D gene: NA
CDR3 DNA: TGCAGTGCTAGGTCCCCTCCTGAAGCTTTCTTT
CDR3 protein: CSARSPPEAFF

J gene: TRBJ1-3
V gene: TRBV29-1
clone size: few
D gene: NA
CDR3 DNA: TGCAGCGTCCGGAGTAGGGACACCATATATTTT
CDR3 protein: CSVRSRDTIYF

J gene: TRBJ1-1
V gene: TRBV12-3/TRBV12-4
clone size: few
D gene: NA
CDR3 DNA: TGTGCCAGCAGTTTTCGGGAGAACACTGAAGCTTTCTTT
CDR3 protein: CASSFRENTEAFF

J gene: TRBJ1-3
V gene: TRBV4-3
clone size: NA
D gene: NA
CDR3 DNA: TGCGCCAGCAGCTCGGTCGGGTACTCTGGAAACACCATATATTTT
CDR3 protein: CASSSVGYSGNTIYF

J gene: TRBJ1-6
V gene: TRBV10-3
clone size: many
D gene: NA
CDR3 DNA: TGTGCCACGCAACAGGGCTTCTATAATTCACCCCTCCACTTT
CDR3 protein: CATQQGFYNSPLHF

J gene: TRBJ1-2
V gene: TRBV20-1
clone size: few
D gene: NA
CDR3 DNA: TGCAGTGCTAGAGCGGCAGGGAGCTACACCTTC
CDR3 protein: CSARAAGSYTF

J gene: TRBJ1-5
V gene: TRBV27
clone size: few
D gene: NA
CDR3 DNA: TGTGCCAGCAGTCCGTCCAGGGGCACTAGCAATCAGCCCCAGCATTTT
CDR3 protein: CASSPSRGTSNQPQHF

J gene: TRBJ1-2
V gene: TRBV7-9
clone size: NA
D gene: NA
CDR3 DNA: TGTGCCAGCAGCCCTCGGTCTTCCGGCCCCTATGGCTACACCTTC
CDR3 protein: CASSPRSSGPYGYTF

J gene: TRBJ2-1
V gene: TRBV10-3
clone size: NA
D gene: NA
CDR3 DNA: TGTGCCATCAGTGAGTCTTCCTGGGACAATGAGCAGTTCTTC
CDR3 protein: CAISESSWDNEQFF

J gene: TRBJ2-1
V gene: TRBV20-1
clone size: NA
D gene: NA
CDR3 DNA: TGCAGTGCTAGAGATCCGGCAGCCGGGGATGAGCAGTTCTTC
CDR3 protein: CSARDPAAGDEQFF

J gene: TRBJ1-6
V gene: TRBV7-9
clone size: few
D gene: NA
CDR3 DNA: TGTGCCAGCACCACGGGGCTTGGGGTCCTGAATTCACCCCTCCACTTT
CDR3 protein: CASTTGLGVLNSPLHF

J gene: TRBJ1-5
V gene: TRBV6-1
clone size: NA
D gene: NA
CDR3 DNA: TGTGCCAGCAAATACAGGGTGGTTAGCAATCAGCCCCAGCATTTT
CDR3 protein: CASKYRVVSNQPQHF

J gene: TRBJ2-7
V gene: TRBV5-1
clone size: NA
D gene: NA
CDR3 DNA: TGCGCCAGCAGCAGGACCGGGACACTTCTCTCATACGAGCAGTACTTC
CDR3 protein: CASSRTGTLLSYEQYF

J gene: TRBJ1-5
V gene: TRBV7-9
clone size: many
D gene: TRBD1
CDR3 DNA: TGTGCCAGCAGCTTAGCGGGACAGGTCAGCAATCAGCCCCAGCATTTT
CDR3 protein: CASSLAGQVSNQPQHF

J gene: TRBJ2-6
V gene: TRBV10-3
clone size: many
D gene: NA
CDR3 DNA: TGTGCCATCAGTGATCGCGGCTATGGGGCCAACGTCCTGACTTTC
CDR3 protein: CAISDRGYGANVLTF

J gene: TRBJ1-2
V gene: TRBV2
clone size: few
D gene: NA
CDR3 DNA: TGTGCCAGCAGTAACCCAGGGGTAGACTATGGCTACACCTTC
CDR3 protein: CASSNPGVDYGYTF

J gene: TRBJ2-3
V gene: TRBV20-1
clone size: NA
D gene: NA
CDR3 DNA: TGCAGTGCGATCGGGACTCACGACACAGATACGCAGTATTTT
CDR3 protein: CSAIGTHDTDTQYF

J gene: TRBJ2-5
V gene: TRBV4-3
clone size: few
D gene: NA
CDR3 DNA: TGCGCCAGCAGCCAAGTACTAGGGGTCCAAGAGACCCAGTACTTC
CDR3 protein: CASSQVLGVQETQYF

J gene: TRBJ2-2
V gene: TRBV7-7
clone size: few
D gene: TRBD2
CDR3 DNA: TGTGCCAGCAGCCTAGGCCCTAGCGGGAACACCGGGGAGCTGTTTTTT
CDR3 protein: CASSLGPSGNTGELFF